The clone carrying this T cell receptor beta chain showed up many times. Its cognate antigen is unknown. The data belong to a study of T-cell reconstitution after alpha-beta-depleted transplantation in children. Whole-study findings and limits: The origin of alpha-beta T cells about two months after transplant was reportedly several hundred expanded graft clones.

CDR3 length: 16 amino acids. CDR1 is SGHTA and CDR2 is FQGTGA in the germline V gene. V was shortened by 2 bases and J by 1 base, with 9 bases between the two germline ends. Unique molecular identifiers were used in preparing the TCRbeta library. TCRdb recomputed calls from the PCR reads with MiXCR, one row per CDR3 protein. The repertoire holds 200,000 to 250,000 distinct CDR3 sequences, with roughly 8.2% as singletons. The V gene is TRBV7-3, the J gene TRBJ2-6; D possibly corresponds to TRBD1 (5 bases). The material sequenced was PBMCs, mostly from graft donor cells, taken 180 days after TCRalphabeta/CD19-depleted stem cell transplant. The sequence came from a male patient younger than 18 who had a stem cell transplant for acute lymphoblastic leukemia, so the T cells may come from the graft donor. The CDR3 DNA reads as TGTGCCAGCAGCTTACTTGCAGGGTCTGGGGCCAACGTCCTGACTTTC. Residues: CASSLLAGSGANVLTF.